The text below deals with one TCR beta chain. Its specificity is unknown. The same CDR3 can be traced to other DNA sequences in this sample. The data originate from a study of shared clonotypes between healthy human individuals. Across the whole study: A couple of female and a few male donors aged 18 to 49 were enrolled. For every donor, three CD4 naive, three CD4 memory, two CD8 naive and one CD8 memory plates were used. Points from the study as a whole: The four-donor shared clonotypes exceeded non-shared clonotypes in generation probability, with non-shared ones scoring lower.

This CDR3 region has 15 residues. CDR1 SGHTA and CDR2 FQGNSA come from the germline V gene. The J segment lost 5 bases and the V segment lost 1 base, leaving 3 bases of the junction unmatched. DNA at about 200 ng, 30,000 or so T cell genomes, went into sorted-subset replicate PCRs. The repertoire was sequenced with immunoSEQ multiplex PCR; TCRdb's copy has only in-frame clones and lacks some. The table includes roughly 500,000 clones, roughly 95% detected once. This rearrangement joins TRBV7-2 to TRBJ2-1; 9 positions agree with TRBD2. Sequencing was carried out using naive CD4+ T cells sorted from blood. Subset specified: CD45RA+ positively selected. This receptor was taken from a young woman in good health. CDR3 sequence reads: CASSLELAGNNEQFF. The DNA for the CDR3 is TGTGCCAGCAGCTTAGAACTAGCGGGTAACAATGAGCAGTTCTTC.